This T cell receptor beta chain comes out of a study of low-dose radiotherapy and immunotherapy resistance in tumors. The CDR3 runs 16 residues. Trimming took 3 bases from V and 3 from J; bases not matched to a gene: 8. Germline-derived CDR1 and CDR2 are ENHRY and SYGVKD. First-strand cDNA relied on TRAV- and TRBV-specific primers spanning alpha and beta chains. TCRs were put through around 20 PCR cycles of amplification with Phusion. A constant-region primer and the V-primer adapter served as the primer pair. mRNA that had been isolated underwent amplification through in vitro transcription. Via MiXCR, TCRdb re-called the reads, giving one row per CDR3 protein. The sample contains about 18,000 distinct CDR3 sequences, around two thirds of which appear only once. Donors were dosed with nivolumab and ipilimumab; they also received aspirin, low-dose cyclophosphamide and low-dose radiotherapy.

The chain carries TRBV10-3 and TRBJ2-5; the match to TRBD2 covers 9 bases. The receptor was derived from a human donor with advanced metastatic prostate, ovarian, gallbladder or colorectal cancer (not recorded which). This table probably holds off-target reads from a library built for another chain. CDR3: CAISEEIAGEKETQYF. The CDR3 nucleotides are TGTGCCATCAGTGAAGAGATAGCGGGGGAGAAAGAGACCCAGTACTTC.